This record concerns one TCR beta chain sequence. The sample is drawn from a study of blood T cell repertoires in COVID-19. The overall study: The United States, Italy and Spain supplied acute and convalescent COVID-19 samples.

Trimming pared 8 bases from V and 1 base from J, leaving 14 bases between. Germline V gene data show CDR1 as KGHSH and CDR2 as LQKENI. The CDR3 spans 14 residues. Method: immunoSEQ multiplex PCR; TCRdb's copy keeps in-frame clones and lacks some. Here the sample spans approximately 38,000 clones, roughly 85% being singletons. The sample comprised peripheral blood. The receptor was derived from a man aged 60-69 years with COVID-19, enrolled during active disease. The V gene is TRBV18, the J gene TRBJ1-1; D may be TRBD1 (6 bases). CDR3 protein: CASTLTGSNTEAFF. CDR3 bases: TGTGCCAGCACGCTGACAGGATCGAACACTGAAGCTTTCTTT.